This T cell receptor beta chain was retrieved from a study of blood T cell repertoires in COVID-19. The overall study: Samples of COVID-19 (acute and convalescent) were obtained from the United States, Italy and Spain. Sample material is recorded as cDNA or gDNA derived from T cells, B-cell-depleted T cells, or PBMCs.

This clone came up a few times. Trimming shortened V by 4 bases and J by 2 bases, and 7 bases separated the two germline ends. Germline CDR1 and CDR2: MNHEY and SVGAGI. The CDR3 consists of 13 residues. Sequencing was performed with immunoSEQ multiplex PCR; in TCRdb, only in-frame clones are kept and a portion is missing. The sample shows about 250,000 clones, about nine tenths of them seen only once. The V gene is TRBV6-5, the J gene TRBJ2-3; D is uncertain. The clonotype comes from a woman in her twenties or thirties with acute COVID-19. The specimen was PBMCs or T cells enriched from blood (not recorded which). The CDR3 loop reads CASSWQNTDTQYF. The DNA for the CDR3 is TGTGCCAGCAGTTGGCAGAACACAGATACGCAGTATTTT.